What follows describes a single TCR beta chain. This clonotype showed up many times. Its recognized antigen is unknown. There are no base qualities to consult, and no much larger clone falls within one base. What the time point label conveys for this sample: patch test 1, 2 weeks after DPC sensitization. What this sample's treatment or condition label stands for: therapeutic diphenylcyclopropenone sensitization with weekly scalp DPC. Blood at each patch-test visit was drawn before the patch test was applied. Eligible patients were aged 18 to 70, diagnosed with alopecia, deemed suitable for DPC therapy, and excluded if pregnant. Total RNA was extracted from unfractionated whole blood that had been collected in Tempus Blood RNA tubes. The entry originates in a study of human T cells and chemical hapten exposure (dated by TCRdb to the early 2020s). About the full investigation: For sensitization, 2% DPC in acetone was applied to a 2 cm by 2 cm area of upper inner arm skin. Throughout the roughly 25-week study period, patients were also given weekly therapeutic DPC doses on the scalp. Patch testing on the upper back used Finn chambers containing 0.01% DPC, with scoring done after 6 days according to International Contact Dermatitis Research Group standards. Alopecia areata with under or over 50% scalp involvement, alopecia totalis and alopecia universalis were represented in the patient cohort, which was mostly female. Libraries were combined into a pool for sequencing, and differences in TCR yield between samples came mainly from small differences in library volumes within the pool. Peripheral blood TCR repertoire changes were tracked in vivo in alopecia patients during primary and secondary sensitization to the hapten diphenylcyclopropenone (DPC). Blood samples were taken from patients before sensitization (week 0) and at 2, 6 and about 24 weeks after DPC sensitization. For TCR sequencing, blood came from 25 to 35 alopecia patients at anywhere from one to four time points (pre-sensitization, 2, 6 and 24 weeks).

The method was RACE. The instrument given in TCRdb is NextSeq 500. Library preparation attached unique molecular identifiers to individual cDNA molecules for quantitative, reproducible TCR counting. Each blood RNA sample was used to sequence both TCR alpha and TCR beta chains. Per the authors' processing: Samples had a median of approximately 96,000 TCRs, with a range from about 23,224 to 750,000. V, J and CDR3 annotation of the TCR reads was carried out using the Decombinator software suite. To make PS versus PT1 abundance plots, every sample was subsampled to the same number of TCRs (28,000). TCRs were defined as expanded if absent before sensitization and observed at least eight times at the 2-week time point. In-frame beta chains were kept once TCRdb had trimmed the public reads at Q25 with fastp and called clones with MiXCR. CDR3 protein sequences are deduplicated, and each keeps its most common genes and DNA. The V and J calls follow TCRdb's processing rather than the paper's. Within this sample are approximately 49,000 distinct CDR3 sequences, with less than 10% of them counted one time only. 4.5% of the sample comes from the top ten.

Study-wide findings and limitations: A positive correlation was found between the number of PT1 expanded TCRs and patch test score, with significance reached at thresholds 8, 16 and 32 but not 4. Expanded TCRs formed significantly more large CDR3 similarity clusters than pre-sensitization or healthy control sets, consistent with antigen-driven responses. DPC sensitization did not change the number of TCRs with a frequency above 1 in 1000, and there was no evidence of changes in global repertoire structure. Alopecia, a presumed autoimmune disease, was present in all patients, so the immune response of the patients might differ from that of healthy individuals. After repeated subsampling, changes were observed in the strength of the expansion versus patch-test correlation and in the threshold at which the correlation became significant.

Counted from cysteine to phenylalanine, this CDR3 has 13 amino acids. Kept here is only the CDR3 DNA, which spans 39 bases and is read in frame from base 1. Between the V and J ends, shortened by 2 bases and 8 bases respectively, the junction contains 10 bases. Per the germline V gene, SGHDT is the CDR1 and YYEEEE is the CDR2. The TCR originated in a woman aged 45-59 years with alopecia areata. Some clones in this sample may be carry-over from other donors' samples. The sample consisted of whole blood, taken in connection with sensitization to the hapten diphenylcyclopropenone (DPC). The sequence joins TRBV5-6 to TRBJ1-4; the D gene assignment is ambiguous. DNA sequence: TGTGCCAGCAGCTTATGGTCCGGGGAAAAACTGTTTTTT. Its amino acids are CASSLWSGEKLFF.